This T cell receptor beta chain was recorded in a study of T cell responses to AZD1222 COVID-19 vaccine (TCRdb year 2021). General notes on the study: Because spike-specific TCR depth and breadth did not differ between the two schedules, AZD1222 recipients who got a second dose at roughly 4 weeks were pooled with those who got a second dose at roughly 12 weeks. TCR sequencing covered some 240 trial participants: about 210 given two doses of AZD1222 and approximately 26 given two doses of MenACWY control vaccine. Trial participants were enrolled by age into 18-55, 56-69 and 70-plus year subgroups, with around 140, 26 and 57 TCR-sequenced participants respectively.

Explained via the paper, the time point label denotes: baseline before first vaccination. Vaccinee samples came from UK trials COV001 and COV002, including a single-blind randomized controlled phase 2/3 trial of AZD1222 (ChAdOx1 nCoV-19) in healthy adults. For TCRbeta chain sequencing, PBMC samples were collected from trial participants at day 0 and at day 28 after the second dose. The CDR3 regions of human TCRbeta chains were analyzed by immunosequencing. The paper's processing steps were these. TCRs in the repertoires were compared against a reference library of SARS-CoV-2-specific TCRs that had been generated with the MIRA antigen-specificity platform. Breadth was defined as the fraction of unique TCRs that were SARS-CoV-2-associated. Depth was defined as the fraction of total T cells that were SARS-CoV-2-associated. Using the MIRA data, every spike-specific TCR was mapped to the spike region that the TCR reacted to and assigned to either a CD4 or a CD8 class. Log10-transformed breadth and depth values were compared by one-way ANOVA with Sidak's multiple comparisons tests. The immuneACCESS repertoire file appears here via TCRdb, limited to in-frame rearrangements. These files lack a portion of the clones; in checked studies, under half of the deficit traces to unresolved V genes, and the cause of the others is not known. V and J calls and clone size come straight from that table; D and trimming were deduced from the DNA. In all, the sample holds 130,000 or so clones, and 70% to 90% of those were seen once. The biggest ten clones account for 12% of the sample.

Findings and caveats that apply to the study as a whole: CD4 TCRs associated with the vaccine covered the entire spike protein, and the dominant responses were in regions 160-218 and 743-854. Epitopes outside the regions mutated in the B.1.351 and B.1.1.7 variants were reportedly recognized by nearly half of the unique spike-specific TCRs. Because no samples from the day 14 peak response were available, repertoires could be characterized only after the peak T cell response. Most participants were white British and females outnumbered males, and the authors suggested that clonal diversity may have been underestimated. In the small 56-69-year group, the increase in depth fell short of significance, most likely because of low power. A significant rise in spike-specific TCR breadth and depth was observed after two AZD1222 doses relative to day 0 and relative to MenACWY recipients. Conclusions about previously exposed vaccinees are limited because only a handful of AZD1222 recipients were SARS-CoV-2 seropositive at baseline.

On this clone: The antigen it recognizes is unknown. It has no much larger one-base neighbor in the sample; base qualities were not kept.

Reading the germline V gene gives CDR1 LGHNA and CDR2 YSLEER. The CDR3 contains 14 residues, cysteine and phenylalanine counted. Kept here is only the CDR3 DNA, which spans 42 bases and is read in frame from base 1. The trim is 0 bases for V and 4 bases for J, with a gap of 10 bases between the germline ends. The chain couples TRBV4-3 to TRBJ2-7; TRBD2 could be the D gene, as 5 bases match. This TCR was recovered from an adult in good health. Sequencing was performed on peripheral blood, taken on day 0 of AZD1222 vaccination. The CDR3 amino acid sequence is: CASSQDLSGYEQYF. In nucleotide form, the sequence is TGCGCCAGCAGCCAAGATCTAAGCGGATACGAGCAGTACTTC.